This T cell receptor beta chain was sequenced during a study of OX40 agonist ivuxolimab in advanced cancers. Study information: Ivuxolimab doses were 0.01, 0.1, 0.3, 1.5, 3 or 10 mg/kg every 2 weeks. Patients were about 83% male with ages roughly 20 to 90, mean around 58. Study findings and constraints: By week 6 at 0.1 to 3.0 mg/kg, blood CD4+ and CD8+ T cells had expanded clonally. Some of the nonresponding patients also showed low levels of normalized T-cell clonal expansion.

Germline V gene lookup returns CDR1 DFQATT and CDR2 SNEGSKA (reference sequence). This CDR3 is built from 11 residues. Trimming took 0 bases from V and 10 from J, leaving 7 bases between them. Measured with immunoSEQ multiplex PCR; TCRdb has only the in-frame clones, and not every one. Here the sample spans over 20,000 clones, roughly 89% being singletons. Comment on this clone: Its antigen is unidentified.

The chain employs TRBV20-1 and TRBJ2-1; the D is unclear. Sequencing used CD4+ or CD8+ T cells sorted from blood, obtained in a trial of the OX40 agonist ivuxolimab. The sequence was collected from an adult with an advanced solid tumor such as melanoma, head and neck, liver or kidney cancer. The CDR3 loop is CSARDQGEQFF. CDR3 sequence (DNA): TGCAGTGCTAGAGATCAAGGGGAGCAGTTCTTC.